These 10 T cell receptor beta chains share one sample of origin, sequenced in a study of OX40 agonist ivuxolimab in advanced cancers. The method was immunoSEQ multiplex PCR; TCRdb's version includes in-frame clones alone and lacks a portion of them. This sample has some 7,500 clones, with about 90% found just once. The sequencing here drew on CD4+ or CD8+ T cells sorted from blood, taken in a trial of the OX40 agonist ivuxolimab. The receptors were gathered from an adult with an advanced solid tumor such as melanoma, head and neck, liver or kidney cancer.

The J gene is TRBJ2-5, the V gene TRBV28; either TRBD1 or TRBD2 may supply D (5 bases each). V lost 5 bases to trimming and J lost 3 bases, with 13 bases between them. Germline loops: CDR1 MDHEN, CDR2 SYDVKM. The CDR3 has 14 residues. Written as DNA, the CDR3 is TGTGCCAGCAGTACCACCGGGACCGAAGAGACCCAGTACTTC. This gives the protein CASSTTGTEETQYF.

The rearrangement uses TRBV2 and TRBJ1-5, with D perhaps matching TRBD1 (5 bases). This CDR3 is built from 14 residues. V lost 5 bases, J lost 1 base, and 9 bases lay in between. Germline CDR1 is SNHLY and CDR2 is FYNNEI. CDR3 bases: TGTGCCAGCAGTCAGGGCGAAAGCAATCAGCCCCAGCATTTT. Translated, it gives CASSQGESNQPQHF. Full variable domain (outside the CDR3, taken from reference TRBV2 and TRBJ1-5): EPEVTQTPSHQVTQMGQEVILRCVPISNHLYFYWYRQILGQKVEFLVSFYNNEISEKSEIFDDQFSVERPDGSNFTLKIRSTKLEDSAMYFCASSQGESNQPQHFGDGTRLSIL.

In its sample, this clone is medium-sized. This chain uses TRBV4-1 with TRBJ2-1; TRBD2 matches at 11 bases. The CDR3 length is 16 residues. Germline CDR1 is MGHRA and CDR2 is YSYEKL. The junction had 8 bases not matched to a gene; V was cut back by 1 base and J by 9 bases. The CDR3 sequence: CASSQGNSGRAGEQFF. Written as DNA, the CDR3 is TGCGCCAGCAGCCAAGGAAATAGCGGGAGGGCCGGTGAGCAGTTCTTC.

V gene TRBV19 combines with J gene TRBJ2-7; D is unclear. Germline loops: CDR1 LNHDA, CDR2 SQIVND (reference sequence). Between the trimmed V and J ends, which lost 3 bases and 1 base, there was a span of 10 bases. The CDR3 is 14 amino acids. The DNA for the CDR3 is TGTGCCAGTAGTATGGGCTCGCATTCCTACGAGCAGTACTTC. Its translation: CASSMGSHSYEQYF.

The V gene is TRBV27, the J gene TRBJ1-5, with D maybe TRBD1 (5 bases). The V gene's germline CDR1 is MNHEY and CDR2 SMNVEV (reference sequence). This CDR3 comprises 14 residues. Trimming removed 5 bases from V and 6 bases from J, with 14 bases in between. The CDR3 DNA follows: TGTGCCAGCAGTCAAAACTCGGGGCTTCAGCCCCAGCATTTT. Residues: CASSQNSGLQPQHF.

The chain combines TRBV5-4 with TRBJ2-7; maybe TRBD2 (5 bases). This CDR3 region has 15 residues. Trimming removed 9 bases at V and 6 bases at J, with 25 bases between. Germline CDR1 is SGHNT and CDR2 is YYREEE (reference sequence). CDR3 protein: CANRFKGVAPFEQYF. For the CDR3, the DNA is TGTGCCAACCGTTTTAAGGGAGTAGCGCCTTTCGAGCAGTACTTC.

The chain carries TRBV9 and TRBJ1-3; no firm D call. V was shortened by 0 bases and J by 0 bases, with 10 bases between the two germline ends. CDR1 and CDR2 (germline): SGDLS, YYNGEE. CDR3 size: 16 residues. DNA for the CDR3: TGTGCCAGCAGCGTAGCTTATCGGAGCTCTGGAAACACCATATATTTT. Encoded protein: CASSVAYRSSGNTIYF.

The chain links TRBV4-1 to TRBJ2-7; D possibly uses TRBD1 or TRBD2 (7 bases each). Trimming removed 1 base at V and 7 bases at J, with 17 bases between. The CDR3 covers 15 residues. Germline values: CDR1 MGHRA, CDR2 YSYEKL. The CDR3 is CASSQGQGGSGEQYF. In DNA form, the CDR3 reads TGCGCCAGCAGCCAAGGACAGGGCGGGAGCGGGGAGCAGTACTTC.

The count of this clone is one. The chain couples TRBV6-4 to TRBJ2-3; D might be TRBD2 (6 bases). Trimming took 2 bases from V and 8 from J, leaving 14 bases between them. Germline CDR1 MRHNA, CDR2 SNTAGT. The CDR3 covers 14 residues. CDR3 residues: CASSDQTDGSTQYF. CDR3 DNA: TGTGCCAGCAGTGACCAGACCGACGGGAGTACGCAGTATTTT.

The V call is TRBV5-3, the J call TRBJ2-1, with D possibly being TRBD2 (6 bases). TRBV5-3 is known as an ORF, though its function is uncertain. Deletions cut 0 bases from V and 3 bases from J, with 13 bases between. This CDR3 spans 16 amino acids. CDR3 sequence (DNA): TGTGCCAGAAGCTTGGGAGCGGGCCTCCTCTACAATGAGCAGTTCTTC. Residues: CARSLGAGLLYNEQFF.